This T cell receptor (beta chain) stems from a study of beta chain features in type 1 diabetes. A remark on this clone: The antigen is not known.

CD45RO/CCR7/CD25/CD127/CD95/CD27 separated CD4+ naive, central memory, regulatory and stem cell-like memory cells by sorting. Unmatched junction bases numbered 7, after V lost 1 base and J lost 0 bases. The CDR3 runs 17 residues. Germline values: CDR1 SGHNT, CDR2 YYREEE (reference sequence). Expressed TCRB transcripts were sequenced after all isolated RNA was converted to cDNA. Profiled with immunoSEQ multiplex PCR; TCRdb holds only in-frame clones, not every one. The table lists hundreds of thousands of clones, 11% to 15% of them singletons. Broader study findings: TCRB CDR3 length was moderately but significantly reduced in all four CD4+ subsets of Type 1 diabetes patients.

This TCR was recovered from a man aged 18 to 29 with type 1 diabetes. The chain couples TRBV5-4 to TRBJ2-3, with 8 bases fitting TRBD2. Sequenced material: naive CD4+ T cells from blood. CDR3 in DNA: TGTGCCAGCAGCTTGTGGCGCGGGGGGCCCAGCACAGATACGCAGTATTTT. This translates into CASSLWRGGPSTDTQYF.